What follows are 20 T cell receptor beta chains derived from one specimen sequenced in a study of a mutant IDH1 vaccine in newly diagnosed glioma. Time point described: week 35, safety follow-up. Vaccine doses each comprised 300 ug of mutant IDH1 20-mer peptide, with topical imiquimod. The method was immunoSEQ multiplex PCR; TCRdb's version includes in-frame clones alone and lacks a portion of them. The table includes nearly 55,000 clones, around 84% detected once. What these receptors recognize is not known. Sequencing used PBMCs, obtained from a glioma patient whose treatment included an IDH1 peptide vaccine. Receptors were obtained from a woman aged 18-29 years with glioma.

The chain couples TRBV11-3 to TRBJ1-2; maybe TRBD1 (5 bases). CDR1 and CDR2 (germline): SGHNT, YENEEA. This CDR3 is 13 amino acids long. Trimming took 1 base from V and 8 from J, leaving 11 bases between them. The CDR3 nucleotides read TGTGCCAGCAGCTTAGTTGGGGGGTACGGCTACACCTTC. It yields the protein CASSLVGGYGYTF.

This chain links TRBV29-1 with TRBJ1-1; D might be TRBD1 (6 bases). V was trimmed by 7 bases and J by 5 bases, leaving 20 bases between them. Germline V gives CDR1 SQVTM, CDR2 ANQGSEA. The CDR3 loop spans 14 amino acids. The CDR3 here is CSGGPGEMRTEAFF. The CDR3 DNA is TGCAGCGGGGGTCCAGGGGAGATGCGGACTGAAGCTTTCTTT. Together with reference TRBV29-1 and TRBJ1-1, the CDR3 gives the full variable domain: SAVISQKPSRDICQRGTSLTIQCQVDSQVTMMFWYRQQPGQSLTLIATANQGSEATYESGFVIDKFPISRPNLTFSTLTVSNMSPEDSSIYLCSGGPGEMRTEAFFGQGTRLTVV.

The V call is TRBV6-6, the J call TRBJ2-1, with TRBD1 identical over 8 bases. The germline gives CDR1 MNHNY, CDR2 SVGAGI (reference sequence). The CDR3 has 12 residues. The trim removed 2 bases at V and 14 bases at J, leaving 5 bases unmatched. The CDR3 loop is CASSYDRGKEFF. The CDR3 coding sequence is TGTGCCAGCAGTTACGACAGGGGTAAGGAGTTCTTC.

Only a few counts were recorded for this clone. This chain uses TRBV25-1 with TRBJ1-2; D is uncertain. This CDR3 has 13 amino acids. V was trimmed by 5 bases and J by 0 bases, leaving 7 bases between them. The germline CDR1 and CDR2 sequences are MGHDK and SYGVNS. CDR3 sequence: CASSLGANYGYTF. The DNA for the CDR3 is TGTGCCAGCAGTCTCGGGGCTAACTATGGCTACACCTTC.

This clone was seen once. The chain couples TRBV11-2 to TRBJ2-6; no definite D call. The CDR3 has 18 residues. Trimming took 3 bases from V and 1 from J, leaving 16 bases between them. Per the germline V gene, CDR1 is SGHAT and CDR2 is FQNNGV. The CDR3 protein is CASSFRRAGGSGANVLTF. CDR3 nucleotide sequence: TGTGCCAGCAGCTTCAGGAGAGCCGGCGGATCTGGGGCCAACGTCCTGACTTTC.

The chain links TRBV21-1 to TRBJ2-5; whether TRBD1, the table's D call, matches the DNA was not checked. TRBV21-1 is designated a pseudogene. The CDR3 runs to 14 residues. The CDR3 spells CASNPRGTQETQYF. CDR3 nucleotide sequence: TGTGCCAGCAACCCCAGGGGGACCCAAGAGACCCAGTACTTC.

This clone has only a few counts. The V gene is TRBV5-3, the J gene TRBJ2-1, with 13 bases aligning to TRBD2. TRBV5-3 is recorded as an ORF, its role being uncertain. J gave up 10 bases and V 0 bases, and 13 bases lay outside the gene matches. The length of the CDR3 is 18 residues. The CDR3, as DNA: TGTGCCAGAAGCTTGGGGACTAGCGGGGGCCCTCACTTTAAGGAGCAGTTCTTC. Its protein product is CARSLGTSGGPHFKEQFF.

This clone appeared a single time. The chain is built from TRBV13 and TRBJ2-7; TRBD1 matches at 7 bases. The CDR3 totals 15 residues. J gave up 1 base and V 5 bases, and 8 bases lay outside the gene matches. The germline V gene encodes CDR1 PRHDT and CDR2 FYEKMQ (reference sequence). The CDR3: CASSDRDRASYEQYF. CDR3 bases: TGTGCCAGCAGCGACCGAGACAGGGCGTCCTACGAGCAGTACTTC.

The chain joins TRBV23-1 to TRBJ2-2; D not resolved. TRBV23-1 is flagged as an ORF with uncertain function. V dropped 5 bases and J dropped 1 base, with 11 bases sitting between them. CDR3 length: 15 amino acids. This chain's CDR3 is CASSIPWGNTGELFF. The CDR3 DNA sequence: TGCGCCAGCAGTATCCCGTGGGGGAACACCGGGGAGCTGTTTTTT.

CDR3 sequence (DNA): TGTGCCAGCAGCTTGGTAGCGGGGGCCTACCAGGCCGGGGAGCTGTTTTTT. The encoded protein is CASSLVAGAYQAGELFF. V is TRBV5-4 and J is TRBJ2-2, with 9 bases that match TRBD2. Germline CDR1 reads SGHNT; CDR2 reads YYREEE (reference sequence). V trimming: 0 bases; J trimming: 6 bases; junction bases outside the gene matches: 9. The CDR3 is 17 residues long. The full variable domain, with the rest looked up from reference TRBV5-4 and TRBJ2-2, is ETGVTQSPTHLIKTRGQQVTLRCSSQSGHNTVSWYQQALGQGPQFIFQYYREEENGRGNFPPRFSGLQFPNYSSELNVNALELDDSALYLCASSLVAGAYQAGELFFGEGSRLTVL.

The rearrangement joins TRBV5-1 to TRBJ2-2; TRBD2 matches at 8 bases. This CDR3 has 16 residues. Trimming removed 0 bases from V and 4 bases from J; junction bases left unmatched: 5. From germline, CDR1 is SGHRS and CDR2 YFSETQ. The CDR3 region is CASSLDSGIGTGELFF. CDR3 bases: TGCGCCAGCAGCTTGGATAGCGGGATAGGCACCGGGGAGCTGTTTTTT.

This clone was detected a few times. The chain joins TRBV4-1 to TRBJ1-5, with 9 bases fitting TRBD1. In germline, CDR1 is MGHRA, CDR2 YSYEKL. The CDR3 covers 16 residues. With 0 bases clipped from V and 5 bases from J, the junction kept 5 bases outside the gene matches. This CDR3 is CASSQDLQGAHQPQHF. The CDR3 DNA reads TGCGCCAGCAGCCAAGACTTACAGGGGGCCCATCAGCCCCAGCATTTT.

The gene calls are TRBV25-1 and TRBJ2-7, with 7 bases aligning to TRBD2. J gave up 2 bases and V 5 bases, and 12 bases lay outside the gene matches. CDR3 length: 16 residues. From germline, CDR1 is MGHDK and CDR2 SYGVNS. DNA of the CDR3: TGTGCCAGCAGTAAATCCACAGCGGGGCCGACCTACGAGCAGTACTTC. Its translation: CASSKSTAGPTYEQYF.

This clone was counted only a few times. The chain has TRBV19 and TRBJ1-5; 7 nucleotides align to TRBD1. V lost 4 bases and J lost 1; bases outside the gene matches: 7. Germline V CDR1 and CDR2: LNHDA, SQIVND (reference sequence). The CDR3 is 16 residues long. The CDR3 here is CASSTLGTASNQPQHF. In DNA form, the CDR3 reads TGTGCCAGTAGTACACTGGGGACAGCCAGCAATCAGCCCCAGCATTTT. Filled out from reference TRBV19 and TRBJ1-5, the complete variable domain reads DGGITQSPKYLFRKEGQNVTLSCEQNLNHDAMYWYRQDPGQGLRLIYYSQIVNDFQKGDIAEGYSVSREKKESFPLTVTSAQKNPTAFYLCASSTLGTASNQPQHFGDGTRLSIL.

In nucleotides, the CDR3 is TGCGCCAGCAGCCAAGAACCGGGTTTGAACACTGAAGCTTTCTTT. The encoded protein is CASSQEPGLNTEAFF. V gene TRBV4-1 combines with J gene TRBJ1-1; the D is unclear. The CDR3 consists of 15 residues. Trimming left V 0 bases short and J 0 bases short, with 8 bases between. Germline CDR1 is MGHRA and CDR2 is YSYEKL.

The chain links TRBV25-1 to TRBJ1-6; D not certain. Germline V gene data show CDR1 as MGHDK and CDR2 as SYGVNS. This CDR3 is built from 12 residues. Between the trimmed V and J ends, which lost 5 bases and 10 bases, there was a span of 9 bases. As DNA, the CDR3 is TGTGCCAGCAGTTCCGGGGTATCACCCCTCCACTTT. Translating it yields CASSSGVSPLHF.

The V and J genes are TRBV2 and TRBJ1-2, with no clear D. The CDR3 extends over 12 amino acids. V dropped 3 bases and J dropped 4 bases, with 6 bases sitting between them. CDR1 and CDR2 from the germline V gene are SNHLY and FYNNEI. The CDR3 loop is CASSEDGYGYTF. CDR3 nucleotide sequence: TGTGCCAGCAGTGAGGACGGCTATGGCTACACCTTC.

V usage is TRBV7-8 and J usage is TRBJ2-7; tentatively, D is TRBD1 (5 bases). V was cut by 7 bases and J by 5 bases, with 18 bases left in between. The CDR3 is 14 amino acids. Germline V gene data show CDR1 as SGHVS and CDR2 as FQNEAQ. DNA for the CDR3: TGTGCCAGCACCTTCCGCAGGGAAGGCGACGAGCAGTACTTC. This sequence encodes CASTFRREGDEQYF.

CDR3 protein: CASSTAGSSYEQYF. Here the CDR3 DNA reads TGTGCCAGCAGTACAGCCGGATCCTCCTACGAGCAGTACTTC. The genes are TRBV9 and TRBJ2-7, with D hard to call. The ends were cut back, 5 bases at V and 0 bases at J, with 12 bases in the middle. This CDR3 spans 14 amino acids. In germline, CDR1 is SGDLS, CDR2 YYNGEE.

This rearrangement joins TRBV5-4 to TRBJ2-7, with 7 bases identical to TRBD1. Germline V CDR1 and CDR2: SGHNT, YYREEE (reference sequence). The CDR3 contains 16 residues. Unmatched junction bases numbered 13, after V lost 2 bases and J lost 5 bases. The CDR3 DNA reads TGTGCCAGCAGCTTACCGACAGGGTTCCAAATTGACGAGCAGTACTTC. Translation gives CASSLPTGFQIDEQYF. Supplemented by reference TRBV5-4 and TRBJ2-7, the full variable domain reads ETGVTQSPTHLIKTRGQQVTLRCSSQSGHNTVSWYQQALGQGPQFIFQYYREEENGRGNFPPRFSGLQFPNYSSELNVNALELDDSALYLCASSLPTGFQIDEQYFGPGTRLTVT.